This T cell receptor (beta chain) originates from a study of Ad26.COV2.S vaccination and SARS-CoV-2 variants. Background on the study: Administration of Ad26.COV2.S was intramuscular, either once or twice 56 days apart.

Treatment specified: approximately 18 received Ad26.COV2.S at low or high dose, single or two shots; about 5 received placebo; per-sample allocation not given. Samples came from day 63 after the first vaccine or placebo injection. Losses at the gene ends were 3 bases for V and 7 bases for J; bases not matched to a gene: 13. The CDR3 spans 17 residues. Germline V CDR1 and CDR2: SGHAT, FQNNGV. Study results and caveats: Similar non-spike TCR breadth was seen in vaccine and placebo recipients. Placebo recipients showed lower spike-specific TCR breadth than vaccinees.

Sequencing was performed with immunoSEQ multiplex PCR; in TCRdb, only in-frame clones are kept and a portion is missing. Of over 300,000 clones in the sample, around four fifths were seen once. As for this clone: The antigen is undetermined.

V usage is TRBV11-2 and J usage is TRBJ2-1; TRBD2 agrees at 9 bases. Sample: peripheral blood, taken in a trial of Ad26.COV2.S vaccine versus placebo. The source of this sequence is a person aged 18-60 years who received the Ad26.COV2.S COVID-19 vaccine or a placebo. CDR3 sequence reads: CASSFGTSPLQVNEQFF. For the CDR3, the DNA is TGTGCCAGCAGCTTCGGGACTAGCCCATTACAGGTTAATGAGCAGTTCTTC.